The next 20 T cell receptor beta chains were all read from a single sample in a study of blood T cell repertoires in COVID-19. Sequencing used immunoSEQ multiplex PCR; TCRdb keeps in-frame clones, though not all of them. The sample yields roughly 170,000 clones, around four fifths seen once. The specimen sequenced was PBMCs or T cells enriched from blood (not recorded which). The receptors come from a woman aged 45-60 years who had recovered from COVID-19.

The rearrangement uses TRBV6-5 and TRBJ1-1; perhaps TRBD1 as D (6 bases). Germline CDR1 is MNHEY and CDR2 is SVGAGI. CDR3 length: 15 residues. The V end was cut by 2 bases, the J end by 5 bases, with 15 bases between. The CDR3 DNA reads TGTGCCAGCAGTTACATGCGGGGGGCCACAACTGAAGCTTTCTTT. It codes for CASSYMRGATTEAFF.

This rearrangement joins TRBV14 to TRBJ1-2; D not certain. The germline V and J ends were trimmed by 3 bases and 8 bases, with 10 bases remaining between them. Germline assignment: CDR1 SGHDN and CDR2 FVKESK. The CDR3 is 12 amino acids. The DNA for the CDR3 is TGTGCCAGCAGCCAGGGGAGAGTAGGCTACACCTTC. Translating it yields CASSQGRVGYTF.

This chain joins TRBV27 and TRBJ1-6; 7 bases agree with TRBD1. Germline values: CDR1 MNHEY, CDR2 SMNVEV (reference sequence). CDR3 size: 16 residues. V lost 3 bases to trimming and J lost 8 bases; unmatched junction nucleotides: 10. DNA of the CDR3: TGTGCCAGCAGTTTTCTCCCCCCCAGGGGGGATTCACCCCTCCACTTT. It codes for CASSFLPPRGDSPLHF.

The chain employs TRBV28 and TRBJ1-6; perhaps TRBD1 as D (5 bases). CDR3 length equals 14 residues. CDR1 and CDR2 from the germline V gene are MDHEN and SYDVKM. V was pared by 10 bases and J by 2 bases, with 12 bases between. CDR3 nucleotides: TGTGCCACCCGACAGCGGGCCTATAATTCACCCCTCCACTTT. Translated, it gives CATRQRAYNSPLHF.

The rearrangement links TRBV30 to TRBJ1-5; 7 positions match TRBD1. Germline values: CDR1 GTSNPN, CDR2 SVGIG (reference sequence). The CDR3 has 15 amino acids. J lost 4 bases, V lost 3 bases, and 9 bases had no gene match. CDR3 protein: CAWSGRTGKNQPQHF. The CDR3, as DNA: TGTGCCTGGAGCGGAAGGACAGGTAAAAATCAGCCCCAGCATTTT.

CDR3 loop: CASSQGWNTEAFF. The DNA for the CDR3 is TGCGCCAGCAGCCAGGGGTGGAACACTGAAGCTTTCTTT. J is TRBJ1-1 and V is TRBV5-1; D might be TRBD1 (6 bases). Looked up from germline, CDR1 is SGHRS and CDR2 is YFSETQ. With 4 bases removed from V and 1 base from J, the gap between germline ends came to 8 bases. This CDR3 contains 13 residues.

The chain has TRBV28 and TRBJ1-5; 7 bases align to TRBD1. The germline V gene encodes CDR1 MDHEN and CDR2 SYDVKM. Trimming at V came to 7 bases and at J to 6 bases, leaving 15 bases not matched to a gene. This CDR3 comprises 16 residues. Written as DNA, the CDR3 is TGTGCCAGCATAGACTCGAGTAGGGGGCGAGCTCAGCCCCAGCATTTT. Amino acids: CASIDSSRGRAQPQHF. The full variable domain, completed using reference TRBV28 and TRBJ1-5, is DVKVTQSSRYLVKRTGEKVFLECVQDMDHENMFWYRQDPGLGLRLIYFSYDVKMKEKGDIPEGYSVSREKKERFSLILESASTNQTSMYLCASIDSSRGRAQPQHFGDGTRLSIL.

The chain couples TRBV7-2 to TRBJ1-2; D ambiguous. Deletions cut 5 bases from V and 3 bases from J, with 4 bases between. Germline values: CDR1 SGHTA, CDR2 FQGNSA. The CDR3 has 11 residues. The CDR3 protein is CASSRDYGYTF. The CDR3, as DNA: TGTGCCAGCAGCCGGGACTATGGCTACACCTTC.

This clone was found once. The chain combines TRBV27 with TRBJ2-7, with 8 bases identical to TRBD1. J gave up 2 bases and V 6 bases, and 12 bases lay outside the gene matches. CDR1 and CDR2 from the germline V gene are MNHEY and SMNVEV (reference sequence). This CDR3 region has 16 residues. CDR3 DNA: TGTGCCAGCAGAAAGGCGGGGACAGGCCTCCCCTACGAGCAGTACGTC. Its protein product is CASRKAGTGLPYEQYV.

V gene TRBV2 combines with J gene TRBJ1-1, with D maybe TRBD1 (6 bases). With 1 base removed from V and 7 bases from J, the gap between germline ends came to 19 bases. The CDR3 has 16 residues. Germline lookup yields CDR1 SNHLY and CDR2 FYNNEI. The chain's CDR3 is CASSEEKGGIGVEAFF. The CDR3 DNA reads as TGTGCCAGCAGTGAAGAGAAGGGGGGGATTGGCGTTGAAGCTTTCTTT.

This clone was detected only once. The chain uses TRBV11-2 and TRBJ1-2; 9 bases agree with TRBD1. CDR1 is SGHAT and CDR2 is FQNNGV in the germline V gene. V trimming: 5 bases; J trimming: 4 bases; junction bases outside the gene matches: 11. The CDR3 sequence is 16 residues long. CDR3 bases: TGTGCCAGCAGCCCAGGGACAGGGCGGTATGGCTATGGCTACACCTTC. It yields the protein CASSPGTGRYGYGYTF.

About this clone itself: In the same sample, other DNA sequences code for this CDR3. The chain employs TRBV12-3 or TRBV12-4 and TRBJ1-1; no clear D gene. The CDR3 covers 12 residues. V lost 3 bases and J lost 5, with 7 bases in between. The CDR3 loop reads CASSFGETEAFF. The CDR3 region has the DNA TGTGCCAGCAGTTTTGGGGAGACTGAAGCTTTCTTT.

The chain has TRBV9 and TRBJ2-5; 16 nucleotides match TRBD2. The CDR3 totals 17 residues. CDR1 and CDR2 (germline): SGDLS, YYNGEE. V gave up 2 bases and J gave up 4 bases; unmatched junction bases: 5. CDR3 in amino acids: CASSVGTSGRAVETQYF. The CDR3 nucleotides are TGTGCCAGCAGCGTCGGGACTAGCGGGAGGGCCGTAGAGACCCAGTACTTC.

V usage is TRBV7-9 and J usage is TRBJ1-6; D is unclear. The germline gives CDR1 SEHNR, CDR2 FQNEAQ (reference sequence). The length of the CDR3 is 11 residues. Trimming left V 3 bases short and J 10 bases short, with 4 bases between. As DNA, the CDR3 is TGTGCCAGCAGCTTGGGCTCACCCCTCCACTTT. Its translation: CASSLGSPLHF.

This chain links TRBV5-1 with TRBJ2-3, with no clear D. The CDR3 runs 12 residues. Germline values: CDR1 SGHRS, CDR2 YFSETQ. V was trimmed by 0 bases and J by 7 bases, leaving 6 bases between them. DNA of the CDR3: TGCGCCAGCAGCTTGGAATCTCATACGCAGTATTTT. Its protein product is CASSLESHTQYF.

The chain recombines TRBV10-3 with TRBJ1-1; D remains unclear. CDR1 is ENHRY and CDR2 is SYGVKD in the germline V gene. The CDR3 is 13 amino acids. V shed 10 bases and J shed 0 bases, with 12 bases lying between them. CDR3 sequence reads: CATMGSMNTEAFF. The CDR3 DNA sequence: TGTGCCACTATGGGCAGTATGAACACTGAAGCTTTCTTT.

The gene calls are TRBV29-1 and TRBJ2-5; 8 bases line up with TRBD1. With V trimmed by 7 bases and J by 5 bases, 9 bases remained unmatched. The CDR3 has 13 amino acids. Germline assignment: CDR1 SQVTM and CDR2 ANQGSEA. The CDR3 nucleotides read TGCAGCGCCCGGACAGGGATTGGGGAGACCCAGTACTTC. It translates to CSARTGIGETQYF. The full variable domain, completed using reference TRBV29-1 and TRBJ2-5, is SAVISQKPSRDICQRGTSLTIQCQVDSQVTMMFWYRQQPGQSLTLIATANQGSEATYESGFVIDKFPISRPNLTFSTLTVSNMSPEDSSIYLCSARTGIGETQYFGPGTRLLVL.

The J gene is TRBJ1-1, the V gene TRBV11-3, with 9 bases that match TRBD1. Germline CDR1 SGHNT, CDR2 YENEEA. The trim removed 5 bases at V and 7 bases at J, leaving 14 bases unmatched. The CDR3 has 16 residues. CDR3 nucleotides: TGTGCCAGCAGCCAACACGGGACAGGGCGGGGCAGTGAAGCTTTCTTT. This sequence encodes CASSQHGTGRGSEAFF.

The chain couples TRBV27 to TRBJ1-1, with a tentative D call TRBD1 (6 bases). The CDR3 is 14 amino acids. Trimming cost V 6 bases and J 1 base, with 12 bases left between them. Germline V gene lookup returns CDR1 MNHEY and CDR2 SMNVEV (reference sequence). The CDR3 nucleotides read TGTGCCAGCAGGAAACAGGGTTGGAACACTGAAGCTTTCTTT. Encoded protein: CASRKQGWNTEAFF.

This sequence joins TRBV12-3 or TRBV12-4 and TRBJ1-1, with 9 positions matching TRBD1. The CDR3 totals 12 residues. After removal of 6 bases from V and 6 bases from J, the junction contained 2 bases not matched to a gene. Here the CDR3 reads CASRRTGAEAFF. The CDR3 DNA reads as TGTGCCAGCAGACGGACAGGGGCTGAAGCTTTCTTT.